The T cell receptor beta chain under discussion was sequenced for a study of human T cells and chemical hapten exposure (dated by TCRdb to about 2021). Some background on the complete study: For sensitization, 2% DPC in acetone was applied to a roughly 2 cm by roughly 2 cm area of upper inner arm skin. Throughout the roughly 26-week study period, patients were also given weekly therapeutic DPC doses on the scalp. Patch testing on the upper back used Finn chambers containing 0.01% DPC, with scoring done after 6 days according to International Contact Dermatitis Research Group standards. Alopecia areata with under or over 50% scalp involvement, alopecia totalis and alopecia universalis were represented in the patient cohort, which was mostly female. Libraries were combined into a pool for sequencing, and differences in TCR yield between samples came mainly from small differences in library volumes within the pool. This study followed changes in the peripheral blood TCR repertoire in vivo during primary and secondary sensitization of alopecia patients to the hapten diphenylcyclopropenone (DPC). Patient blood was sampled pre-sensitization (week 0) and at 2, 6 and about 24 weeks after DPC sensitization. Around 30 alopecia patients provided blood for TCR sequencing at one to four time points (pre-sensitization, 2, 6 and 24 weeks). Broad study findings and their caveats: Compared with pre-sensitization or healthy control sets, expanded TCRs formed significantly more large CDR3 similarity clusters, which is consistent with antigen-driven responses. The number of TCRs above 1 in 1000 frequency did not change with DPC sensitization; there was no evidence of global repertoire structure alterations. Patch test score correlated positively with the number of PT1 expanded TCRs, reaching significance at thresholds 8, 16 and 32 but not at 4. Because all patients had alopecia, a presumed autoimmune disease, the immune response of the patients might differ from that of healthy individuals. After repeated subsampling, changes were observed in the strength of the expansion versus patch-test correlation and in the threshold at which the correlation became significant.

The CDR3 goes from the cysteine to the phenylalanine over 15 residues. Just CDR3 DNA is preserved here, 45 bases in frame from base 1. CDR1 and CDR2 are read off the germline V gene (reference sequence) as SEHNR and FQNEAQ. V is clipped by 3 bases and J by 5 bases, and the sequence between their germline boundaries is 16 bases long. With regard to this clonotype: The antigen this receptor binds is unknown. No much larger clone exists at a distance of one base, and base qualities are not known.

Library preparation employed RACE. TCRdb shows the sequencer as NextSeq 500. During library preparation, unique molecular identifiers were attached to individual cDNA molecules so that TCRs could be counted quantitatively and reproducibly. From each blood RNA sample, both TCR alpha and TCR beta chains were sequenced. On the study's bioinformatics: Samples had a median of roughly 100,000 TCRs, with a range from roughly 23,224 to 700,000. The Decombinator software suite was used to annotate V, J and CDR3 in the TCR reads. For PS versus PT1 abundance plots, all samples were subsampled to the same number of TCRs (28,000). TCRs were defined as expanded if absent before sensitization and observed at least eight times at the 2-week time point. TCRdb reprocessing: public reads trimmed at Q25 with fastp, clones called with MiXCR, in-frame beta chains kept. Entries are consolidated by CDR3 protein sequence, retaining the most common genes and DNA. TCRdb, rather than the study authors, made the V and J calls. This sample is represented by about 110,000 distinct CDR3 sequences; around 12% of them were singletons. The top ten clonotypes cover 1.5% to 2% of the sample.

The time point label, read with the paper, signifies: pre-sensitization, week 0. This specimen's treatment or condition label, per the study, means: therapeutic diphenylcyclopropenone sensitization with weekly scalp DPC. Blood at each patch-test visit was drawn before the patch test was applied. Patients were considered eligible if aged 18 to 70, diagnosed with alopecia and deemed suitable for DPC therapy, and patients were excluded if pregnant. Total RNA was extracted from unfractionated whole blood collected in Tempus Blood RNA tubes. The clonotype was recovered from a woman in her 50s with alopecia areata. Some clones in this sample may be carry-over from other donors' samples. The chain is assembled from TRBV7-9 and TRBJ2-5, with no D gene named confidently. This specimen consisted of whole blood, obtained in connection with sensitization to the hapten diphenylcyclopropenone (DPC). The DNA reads TGTGCCAGCAGCTTCAGTGGGATAACACGGGAGACCCAGTACTTC. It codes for CASSFSGITRETQYF.